The following is a T cell receptor (beta chain) sequence with its context. No antigen is known for it. Per-nucleotide qualities are absent, and no much larger clonotype sits a single base away. According to the study, the label for this sample's treatment or condition signals: live attenuated yellow fever vaccine strain. At each blood-draw timepoint, two biological replicates of bulk PBMCs were obtained. PBMCs were isolated from peripheral blood using a standard Ficoll-Paque protocol. TriZol was used to extract RNA from bulk PBMCs, from CD4 and CD8 fractions, and from dextramer-positive and dextramer-negative fractions. The source of the sample is a study of T cells after yellow fever vaccination (dated by TCRdb to the late 2010s). With regard to the full study: Libraries from fractions with low cell numbers were prepared with the SMART-Seq v4 Ultra Low Input RNA kit. Two healthy male donors, one aged 18 to 29 and one aged 30 to 40 years, made up the cohort. To follow T-cell clones before and after both primary and booster YFV17D yellow fever vaccination, bulk TCR alpha and beta repertoires underwent longitudinal sequencing. Blood was collected at multiple timepoints before and after primary and secondary immunization, and bulk PBMC replicates and cell subsets were isolated.

Its CDR3 holds 17 amino acids, cysteine through phenylalanine. Only CDR3 DNA is held: 51 bases, read in frame from base 1. Synthesis of TCR cDNA relied on 5'RACE template switching, a step that introduced a universal primer site along with unique molecular identifiers. Priming for cDNA synthesis came from both the TCR alpha and TCR beta constant segments. Library amplification involved two PCR steps, and the second step added sample barcodes and sequencing adapters. Sequencing of the libraries was done on either Illumina HiSeq 2500 (2x100 bp) or NovaSeq (2x150 bp). On the study's bioinformatics: Reads were demultiplexed and collapsed into UMI consensus sequences with MIGEC, and V(D)J alignment was performed with MiXCR. Clonotypes responding to the vaccine were identified with edgeR on replicate PBMC samples, with the criteria of FDR below 0.01 and a log2 fold change above 5 up to day 15. CD4 or CD8 identity was assigned to each bulk clonotype according to whether the clonotype was present at higher abundance in the sequenced CD4 repertoire or the sequenced CD8 repertoire. The public reads were run again by TCRdb, first through fastp at Q25 and then through MiXCR, and only productive beta chains were kept. CDR3 protein duplicates are merged, each entry listing the most common genes and DNA. None of the V and J calls come from the authors' own analysis; TCRdb made them. The table for this sample lists hundreds of thousands of distinct CDR3 sequences; just over 20% of them were counted only once. The ten largest clones represent roughly 16% of the sample.

Points the paper makes about the study in general: Compared with the primary T-cell response, the secondary T-cell response was faster but weaker, reaching its peak on day 5 rather than on day 15. Because the study included only a couple of donors, the extent to which the findings can be generalized is limited. Most clones expanded after primary vaccination were re-detected after the booster (96% of CD4 and around 88% of CD8), suggesting broad memory maintenance. Because abundant contaminating clonotypes from the bulk population could be contained in FACS-sorted repertoires, computational filtering was required. A small fraction of clonotypes showed up in both the CD4 and CD8 compartments, probably as a result of convergent recombination.

Here the sequenced sample was PBMCs, taken about 21 days after the first yellow fever vaccination. The rearrangement joined TRBV1 to TRBJ2-5; no check of the table's D call, TRBD1, against the DNA was made. TRBV1 is shown as a pseudogene. The sequence was obtained from a man aged 18 to 29 who received the YFV17D yellow fever vaccine. In nucleotide form, the sequence is TGCACCAGCAGCCAAGACCTGTGGCGGGGGGTCAAAGAGACCCAGTACTTC. This gives the protein CTSSQDLWRGVKETQYF.